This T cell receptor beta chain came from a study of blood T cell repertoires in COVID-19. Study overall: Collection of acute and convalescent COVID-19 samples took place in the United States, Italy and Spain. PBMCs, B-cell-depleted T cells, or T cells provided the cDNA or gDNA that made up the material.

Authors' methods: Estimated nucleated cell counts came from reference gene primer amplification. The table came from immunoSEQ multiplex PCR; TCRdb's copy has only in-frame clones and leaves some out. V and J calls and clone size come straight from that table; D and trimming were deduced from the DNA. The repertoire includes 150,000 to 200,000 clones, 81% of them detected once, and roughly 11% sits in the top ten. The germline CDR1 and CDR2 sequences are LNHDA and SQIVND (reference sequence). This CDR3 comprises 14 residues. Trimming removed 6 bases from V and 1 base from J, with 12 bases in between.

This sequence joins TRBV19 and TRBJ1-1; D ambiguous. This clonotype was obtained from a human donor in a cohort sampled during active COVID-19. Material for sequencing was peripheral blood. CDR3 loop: CASSLQIENTEAFF. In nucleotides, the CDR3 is TGTGCCAGTAGCCTACAGATAGAGAACACTGAAGCTTTCTTT.